The source of this TCR beta chain is a study of shared clonotypes between healthy human individuals. The study's findings and limits: Apart from blood, nothing was sampled; tissue repertoires likely differ.

Sequencing was performed with immunoSEQ multiplex PCR; in TCRdb, only in-frame clones are kept and a portion is missing. The sample consists of about 590,000 clones, less than 97% of them appearing once. In the naive CD8 group, cells lacked CD45RO and were positively selected for CCR7, so terminally differentiated effector memory CD45RA+ cells were left out. Turning to this clone: Antigen specificity is unknown.

The receptor was isolated from a woman under 40 in good health. Sequencing was carried out using naive CD8+ T cells sorted from blood.

The CDR3 spells CASSSAPQGVDGYTF. In DNA, the CDR3 is TGTGCCAGCAGCTCCGCCCCCCAGGGGGTAGATGGCTACACCTTC. The V call is TRBV13, the J call TRBJ1-2, with TRBD1 matching 7 bases. CDR1 is PRHDT and CDR2 is FYEKMQ in the germline V gene (reference sequence). Unmatched junction bases numbered 11, after V lost 4 bases and J lost 6 bases. This CDR3 region has 15 residues.